This TCR beta chain was profiled in a study of blood T cell repertoires in COVID-19. As for the study in general: Acute and convalescent COVID-19 samples came from the United States, Italy and Spain.

This clone was counted a single time. Germline values: CDR1 LNHDA, CDR2 SQIVND (reference sequence). This CDR3 region has 14 residues. Losses at the gene ends were 6 bases for V and 8 bases for J; bases not matched to a gene: 7. As processed by the authors: Reference gene primer amplification in the assay estimated nucleated cell counts. Method: immunoSEQ multiplex PCR; TCRdb's copy keeps in-frame clones and lacks some. V, J and clone size were drawn from that table, and D and trimming were deduced from the DNA. The data hold around 130,000 clones, with around 89% observed a single time. This receptor was obtained from a middle-aged man with active or convalescent COVID-19. This chain uses TRBV19 with TRBJ1-4; the match to TRBD1 covers 9 bases. Sequenced sample: peripheral blood. CDR3 protein: CASRPQGAQEKLFF. CDR3 bases: TGTGCCAGTAGGCCACAGGGGGCACAAGAAAAACTGTTTTTT.